The 9 T cell receptor beta chains reported below all come from one sample, sequenced in a study of CD4 T cells in relation to SARS-CoV-2 and coronaviruses. Their antigen targets remain unknown. TCRdb's copy holds only in-frame clones and misses some; the assay was immunoSEQ multiplex PCR. The sample shows roughly 41,000 clones, approximately 82% of them seen only once. Sequencing was done on a sample of naive CD4+ T cells from PBMCs, cultured in vitro. The subset was: naive CD4+ T cells isolated by negative enrichment. The receptors were gathered from an adult with COVID-19.

The chain has TRBV5-1 and TRBJ2-5; D not resolved. The CDR3 is made up of 15 amino acids. Germline CDR1 SGHRS, CDR2 YFSETQ. V was trimmed by 4 bases and J by 5 bases, leaving 18 bases between them. The CDR3: CASSTRASDPETQYF. The CDR3 region has the DNA TGCGCCAGCAGCACCCGGGCCTCAGATCCGGAGACCCAGTACTTC.

The chain links TRBV30 to TRBJ2-5, with 9 bases that match TRBD1. This CDR3 contains 14 residues. The V gene end was trimmed by 0 bases and the J gene end by 11 bases; junction bases not matched to a gene: 10. Germline assignment: CDR1 GTSNPN and CDR2 SVGIG (reference sequence). The CDR3 nucleotides read TGTGCCTGGAGTGTACGAAACAGGGGGCGGTCACAGTACTTC. Protein: CAWSVRNRGRSQYF.

The J gene is TRBJ2-1, the V gene TRBV5-1; a possible D gene is TRBD1 (6 bases). V lost 4 bases, J lost 9 bases, and 11 bases lay in between. Germline CDR1 is SGHRS and CDR2 is YFSETQ. CDR3 length: 12 amino acids. The CDR3 DNA reads TGCGCCAGCAGCGGTGGGGGCGGTGAGCAGTTCTTC. Amino acid sequence: CASSGGGGEQFF.

The V call is TRBV6-4, the J call TRBJ2-1; 7 bases agree with TRBD1. Germline trimming cut 0 bases from V and 5 bases from J; bases unmatched to any gene: 1. The CDR3 is 14 amino acids. Germline CDR1 MRHNA, CDR2 SNTAGT. This CDR3 reads CASSDSTGHNEQFF. The CDR3 DNA reads TGTGCCAGCAGTGACTCGACAGGGCACAATGAGCAGTTCTTC.

The rearrangement links TRBV5-6 to TRBJ1-6, with 7 bases fitting TRBD1. The CDR3 contains 13 residues. The germline CDR1 and CDR2 sequences are SGHDT and YYEEEE. The V gene end was trimmed by 7 bases and the J gene end by 7 bases; junction bases not matched to a gene: 5. CDR3 in amino acids: CASVAGGNSPLHF. As DNA, the CDR3 is TGTGCCAGCGTTGCAGGGGGGAATTCACCCCTCCACTTT.

The genes are TRBV15 and TRBJ2-7; 9 positions match TRBD1. V lost 1 base, J lost 0 bases, and 1 base stayed unmatched. There are 15 residues in the CDR3. In germline, CDR1 is LNHNV, CDR2 YYDKDF (reference sequence). CDR3 nucleotide sequence: TGTGCCACCAGCAGAGGGGACAGGGCCTCCTACGAGCAGTACTTC. This encodes CATSRGDRASYEQYF.

The rearrangement links TRBV9 to TRBJ2-4; D possibly corresponds to TRBD2 (5 bases). The CDR3 length is 14 residues. Germline CDR1 reads SGDLS; CDR2 reads YYNGEE. The V end was cut by 5 bases, the J end by 0 bases, with 9 bases between. The CDR3 loop is CASSSALAKNIQYF. In nucleotides, the CDR3 is TGTGCCAGCAGTAGCGCCTTAGCCAAAAACATTCAGTACTTC.

The chain recombines TRBV9 with TRBJ2-5; no reliable D call. CDR1 and CDR2 from the germline V gene are SGDLS and YYNGEE. V gave up 4 bases and J gave up 5 bases, with 18 bases separating them. The CDR3 spans 15 residues. The CDR3 spells CASSPRADPGETQYF. CDR3 bases: TGTGCCAGCAGCCCCCGGGCCGACCCCGGGGAGACCCAGTACTTC.

This clone was seen only once. The chain uses TRBV19 and TRBJ2-7; the match to TRBD1 covers 7 bases. The CDR3 spans 15 residues. The germline CDR1 and CDR2 sequences are LNHDA and SQIVND (reference sequence). Trimming cost V 5 bases and J 0 bases; bases outside gene matches: 7. This chain's CDR3 is CASSGVRDSSYEQYF. The CDR3 region has the DNA TGTGCCAGTAGTGGGGTTCGGGACAGCTCCTACGAGCAGTACTTC.